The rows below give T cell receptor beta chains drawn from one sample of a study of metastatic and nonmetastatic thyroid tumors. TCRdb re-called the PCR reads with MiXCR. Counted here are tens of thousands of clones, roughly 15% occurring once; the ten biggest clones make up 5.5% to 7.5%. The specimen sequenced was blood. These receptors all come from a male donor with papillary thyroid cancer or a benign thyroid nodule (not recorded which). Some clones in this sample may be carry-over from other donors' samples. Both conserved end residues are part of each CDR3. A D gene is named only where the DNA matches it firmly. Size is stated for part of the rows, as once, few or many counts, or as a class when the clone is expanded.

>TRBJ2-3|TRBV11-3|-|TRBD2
TGTGCCAGCAGCTTTCGGGGGGTTAGCACAGATACGCAGTATTTT
CASSFRGVSTDTQYF
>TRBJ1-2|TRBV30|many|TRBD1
TGTGCCTGGAGCAACAGGGGCGCCGACTATGGCTACACCTTC
CAWSNRGADYGYTF
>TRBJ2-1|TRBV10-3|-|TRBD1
TGTGCCATTGCAGGGGGTACGAGCACCCCTTACAATGAGCAGTTCTTC
CAIAGGTSTPYNEQFF
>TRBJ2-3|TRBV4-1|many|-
TGCGCCAGCAGCCCGGAGCGGAGCACAGATACGCAGTATTTT
CASSPERSTDTQYF
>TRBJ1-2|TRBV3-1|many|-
TGTGCCAGCAGCCAAGATGGCGCCTATGGCTATGGCTACACCTTC
CASSQDGAYGYGYTF
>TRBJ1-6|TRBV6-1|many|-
TGTGCCAACTGTAGGGGTCATAATTCGCCCCTCCACTTT
CANCRGHNSPLHF
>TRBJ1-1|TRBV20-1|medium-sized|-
TGCAGTGCTAGTTCATACAGGATGAACACTGAAGCTTTCTTT
CSASSYRMNTEAFF
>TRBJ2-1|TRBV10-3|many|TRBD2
TGTGCCACCCTTGGGACTAGTAGGGATGAGCAGTTCTTC
CATLGTSRDEQFF
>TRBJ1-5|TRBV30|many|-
TGTGCCTGGAGTTCGGGAGGCGGTCAGCCCCAGCATTTT
CAWSSGGGQPQHF
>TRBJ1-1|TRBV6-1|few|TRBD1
TGTGCCAGCAGCTCTGGACAGGCGGTACTGAACACTGAAGCTTTCTTT
CASSSGQAVLNTEAFF
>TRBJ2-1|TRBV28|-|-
TGTGCCAGCAGTTTGGGTGTTCGGATCGGGAGCCAAAGCTCCTACAATGAGCAGTTCTTC
CASSLGVRIGSQSSYNEQFF
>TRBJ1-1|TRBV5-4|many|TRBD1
TGTGCCAGCAGCGGGACAGGTACTGAAGCTTTCTTT
CASSGTGTEAFF
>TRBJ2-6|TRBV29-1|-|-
TGCAGCGTTGAACCAGGCACCCTCTCTGGGGCCAACGTCCTTACTTTC
CSVEPGTLSGANVLTF
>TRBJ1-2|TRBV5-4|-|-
TGTGCCAGCAGGCCGGGCGGGGATGGCTACACCTTC
CASRPGGDGYTF
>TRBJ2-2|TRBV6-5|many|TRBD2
TGTGCCAGCAGTTACAGCGGGGGGCGGACCGGGGAGCTGTTTTTT
CASSYSGGRTGELFF
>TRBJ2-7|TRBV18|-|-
TGTGCCAGCTCACCCCGGGGCAGGGGTGGCGAGCAGTACTTC
CASSPRGRGGEQYF
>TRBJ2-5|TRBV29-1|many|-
TGCAGCGTTGATGGAGGGAATGTGGCGGAGACCCAGTACTTC
CSVDGGNVAETQYF
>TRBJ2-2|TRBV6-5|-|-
TGTGCCAGCATTTACTCGACTGAGGAGAGCACCGGGGAGCTGTTTTTT
CASIYSTEESTGELFF
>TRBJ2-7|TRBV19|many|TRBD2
TGTGCCAGTATGTCCCGGGAGGGGTACGAGCAGTACTTC
CASMSREGYEQYF
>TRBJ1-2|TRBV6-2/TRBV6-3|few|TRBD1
TGTGCCAGCAGTTACCGCTGGACAGGGAGTCATGGCTACACCTTC
CASSYRWTGSHGYTF
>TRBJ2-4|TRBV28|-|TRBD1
TGTGCCAGACCTAACAGGGGACGAGGGGACATTCAGTACTTC
CARPNRGRGDIQYF
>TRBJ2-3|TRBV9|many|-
TGTGCCAGCAGCCCCAGCCCGGGTGCAACGCAGTATTTT
CASSPSPGATQYF
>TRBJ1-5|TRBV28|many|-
TGTGCCAGCAGCCAAACCCGGGGACGGGAAAGGCCCCAGCATTTT
CASSQTRGRERPQHF
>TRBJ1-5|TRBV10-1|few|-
TGCGCCAGCAGTGTGAAACAGATCAATCAGCCCCAGCATTTT
CASSVKQINQPQHF
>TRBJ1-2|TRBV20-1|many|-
TGCAGTGCTAGGGTGGCCGCTAACTATGGCTACACCTTC
CSARVAANYGYTF
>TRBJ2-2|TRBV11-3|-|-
TGTGCCAGCAGCTATCAGACCGGGGAGCTGTTTTTT
CASSYQTGELFF
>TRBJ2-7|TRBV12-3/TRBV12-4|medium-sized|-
TGTGCCAGCAGCCTAATTAGAGGGAGGCGGGACTACGAGCAGTACTTC
CASSLIRGRRDYEQYF
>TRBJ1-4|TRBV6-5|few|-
TGTGCCAGCAGTTACTCGATAGCCCGGAAGGCTGAGAAACTGTTTTTT
CASSYSIARKAEKLFF
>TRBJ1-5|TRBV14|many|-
TGTGCCAGCAGCCAAGATTATCATCAGCCCCAGCATTTT
CASSQDYHQPQHF
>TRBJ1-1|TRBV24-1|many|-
TGTGCCACCAGTGATTTGCAAGGGATTGAAGCTTTCTTT
CATSDLQGIEAFF
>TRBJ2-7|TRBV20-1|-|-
TGCAGTGGGGTCGGGGGTACCTACGAGCAGTACTTC
CSGVGGTYEQYF
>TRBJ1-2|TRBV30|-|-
TGTGCCACTCCCGGCCAGGTTTCTAACTATGGCTACACCTTC
CATPGQVSNYGYTF
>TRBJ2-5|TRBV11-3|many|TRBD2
TGTGCCAGCAGCTTAGGACGTGGGGGGGTCGAGACCCAGTACTTC
CASSLGRGGVETQYF
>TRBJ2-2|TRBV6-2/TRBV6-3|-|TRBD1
TGTGCCAGCAGTTTGTCCGGGACAGGGCCCACCGGGGAGCTGTTTTTT
CASSLSGTGPTGELFF
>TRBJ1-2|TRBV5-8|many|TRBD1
TGTGCCAGCAGCTTGAGACAGGGGGCGAGGGGCTACACCTTC
CASSLRQGARGYTF
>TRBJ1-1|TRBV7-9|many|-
TGTGCCAGCAGCTTGTGGGGGAACACTGAAGCTTTCTTT
CASSLWGNTEAFF
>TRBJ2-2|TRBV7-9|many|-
TGTGCCAGCAGCTTAAAGGGCCCCGACACCGGGGAGCTGTTTTTT
CASSLKGPDTGELFF
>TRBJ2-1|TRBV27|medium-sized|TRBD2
TGTGCCAGCAGTTCGACTAGCGGGAGGTTGGGTGAGCAGTTCTTC
CASSSTSGRLGEQFF
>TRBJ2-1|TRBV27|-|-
TGTGCCAGCAGACCCCCCGGGGTCAATGAGCATTTCTTC
CASRPPGVNEHFF